This T cell receptor (beta chain) was recorded in a study of blood T cell repertoires in COVID-19. Across the study: From T cells, B-cell-depleted T cells, or PBMCs came the material, which was cDNA or gDNA.

This clone occurred once. This study enrolled people aged about 18 to 100 from around 25 US geographic areas. Measured with immunoSEQ multiplex PCR; TCRdb has only the in-frame clones, and not every one. The sample records 210,000 or so clones, about four fifths being singletons. Trimming took off 1 base at V and 1 base at J, with 10 bases between the two ends. The CDR3 covers 15 residues. The V gene's germline CDR1 is SGHTA and CDR2 FQGNSA. The chain has TRBV7-2 and TRBJ2-5; D uncertain. This receptor was taken from a man in his fifties or sixties who had recovered from COVID-19. The sequenced sample was PBMCs or T cells enriched from blood (not recorded which). The CDR3 region is CASSLGSGSQETQYF. CDR3 sequence (DNA): TGTGCCAGCAGCTTAGGGTCTGGCAGCCAAGAGACCCAGTACTTC.